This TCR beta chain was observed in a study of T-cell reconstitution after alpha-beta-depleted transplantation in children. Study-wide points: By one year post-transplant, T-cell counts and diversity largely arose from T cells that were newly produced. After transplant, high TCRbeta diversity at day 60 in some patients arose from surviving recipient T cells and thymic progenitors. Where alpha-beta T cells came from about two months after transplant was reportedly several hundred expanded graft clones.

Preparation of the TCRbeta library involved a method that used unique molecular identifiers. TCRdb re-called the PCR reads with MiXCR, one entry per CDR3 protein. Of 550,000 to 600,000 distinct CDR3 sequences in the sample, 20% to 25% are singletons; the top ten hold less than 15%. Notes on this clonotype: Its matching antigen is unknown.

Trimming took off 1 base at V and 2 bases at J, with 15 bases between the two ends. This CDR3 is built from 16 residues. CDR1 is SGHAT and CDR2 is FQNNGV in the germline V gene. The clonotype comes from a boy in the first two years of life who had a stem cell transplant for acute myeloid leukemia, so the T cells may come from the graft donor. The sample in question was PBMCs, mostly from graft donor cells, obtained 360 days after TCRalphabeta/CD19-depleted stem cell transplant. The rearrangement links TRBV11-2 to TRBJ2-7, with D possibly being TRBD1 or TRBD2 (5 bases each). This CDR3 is CASSLGWGPLAYEQYV. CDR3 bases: TGTGCCAGCAGCTTAGGTTGGGGACCTTTGGCCTACGAGCAGTACGTC.